The 4 T cell receptor beta chains listed next were all sequenced from one sample in a study of radiation and T cells in renal cell carcinoma. Sequencing used immunoSEQ multiplex PCR; TCRdb keeps in-frame clones, though not all of them. The sample lists some 120,000 clones; 70% to 90% were seen once. As to time point: blood 2 weeks post-SBRT. As for treatment: 15 Gy SBRT to primary tumor, nephrectomy 4 weeks later. Here the sequenced sample was blood, taken from a patient whose treatment included radiotherapy and nephrectomy. The receptor set was obtained from a woman in her 70s with renal cell carcinoma.

The chain links TRBV28 to TRBJ1-4; TRBD1 might be the D (6 bases). Trimming took 6 bases from V and 10 from J, leaving 21 bases between them. The CDR3 covers 15 residues. Germline V gene sequence: CDR1 MDHEN, CDR2 SYDVKM. CDR3 DNA: TGTGCCAGCAGCGTCGGGACAATTGCTCATGGAAAACTGTTTTTT. It translates to CASSVGTIAHGKLFF.

This chain links TRBV29-1 with TRBJ2-5; D is possibly TRBD2 (5 bases). Germline V CDR1 and CDR2: SQVTM, ANQGSEA. The germline V and J ends were trimmed by 8 bases and 4 bases, with 17 bases remaining between them. The CDR3 runs 13 residues. CDR3 DNA sequence: TGCAGCACTGAAGGTAGAGGGAGAGAGACCCAGTACTTC. Protein sequence: CSTEGRGRETQYF.

This chain joins TRBV5-1 and TRBJ2-5, with 12 nucleotides matching TRBD2. The CDR3 has 14 residues. V lost 3 bases and J lost 5; bases outside the gene matches: 2. CDR1 and CDR2 from the germline V gene are SGHRS and YFSETQ. The CDR3 DNA reads as TGCGCCAGCAGCTGGGGGACTAGCGGGGAGACCCAGTACTTC. Its translation is CASSWGTSGETQYF.

The chain joins TRBV7-2 to TRBJ1-5, with a tentative D call TRBD1 (5 bases). Germline CDR1 SGHTA, CDR2 FQGNSA. Trimming removed 1 base from V and 5 bases from J, with 6 bases in between. The CDR3 has 13 residues. The CDR3 spells CASSLVGDQPQHF. The CDR3 DNA reads TGTGCCAGCAGCTTAGTGGGGGATCAGCCCCAGCATTTT.